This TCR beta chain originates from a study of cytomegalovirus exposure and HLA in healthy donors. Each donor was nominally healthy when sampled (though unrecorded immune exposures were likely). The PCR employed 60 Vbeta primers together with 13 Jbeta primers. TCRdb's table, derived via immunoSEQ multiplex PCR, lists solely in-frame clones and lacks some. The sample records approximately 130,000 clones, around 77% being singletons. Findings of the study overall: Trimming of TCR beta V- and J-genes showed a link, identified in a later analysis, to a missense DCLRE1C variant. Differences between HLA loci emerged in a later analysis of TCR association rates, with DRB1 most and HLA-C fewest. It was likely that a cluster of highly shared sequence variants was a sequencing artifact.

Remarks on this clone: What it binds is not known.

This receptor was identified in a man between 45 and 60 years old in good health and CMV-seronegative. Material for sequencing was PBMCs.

CDR3 in amino acids: CASSLVGRLNTGELFF. The DNA of the CDR3 is TGTGCCAGCAGCTTAGTGGGGCGACTTAACACCGGGGAGCTGTTTTTT. This chain links TRBV7-2 with TRBJ2-2; tentative D call: TRBD1 (5 bases). This CDR3 region has 16 residues. Germline CDR1 reads SGHTA; CDR2 reads FQGNSA. The V gene lost 1 base and the J gene lost 2 bases, with 11 bases spanning the gap.